This TCR beta chain was retrieved from a study of blood T cell repertoires in COVID-19. No more than 2 weeks before study entry, exposed participants had met a case of COVID-19. This table comes from immunoSEQ multiplex PCR, and its TCRdb copy is limited to in-frame clones, with some not included. The data contain more than 250,000 clones, approximately 78% of them singletons. The sample comprised PBMCs or T cells enriched from blood (not recorded which). The clonotype was recovered from a man in his forties who had been exposed to COVID-19.

The CDR3 nucleotides read TGTGCCACCGCCGGGGGGGTAGAGACCCAGTACTTC. Translation: CATAGGVETQYF. V is TRBV19 and J is TRBJ2-5, with 8 bases matching TRBD2. The junction had 5 bases not matched to a gene; V was cut back by 10 bases and J by 4 bases. The germline gives CDR1 LNHDA, CDR2 SQIVND (reference sequence). The CDR3 length is 12 residues.